This TCR beta chain was captured in a study of persistence of HIV-infected CD4 T cells. Study background: A median of around 8 years of suppressive ART preceded sampling. Study-wide results and limits: Bulk TCR data could not be restricted to HIV-1-infected CMV-responding cells.

The CDR3 runs 11 residues. CDR1 is SGHVS, CDR2 FQNEAQ, per germline. V was trimmed by 5 bases and J by 10 bases, leaving 11 bases between them. Stimulation used 10 ug/mL lysate from CMV-infected fibroblasts. CD40L-negative CD69-negative CD45RO-high memory CD4+ T cells were sorted as populations depleted of antigen-responding cells. Donors were HIV-1-infected adults who began suppressive ART during chronic infection. Sequencing used immunoSEQ version 4 in survey mode. Sequencing used immunoSEQ multiplex PCR; TCRdb keeps in-frame clones, though not all of them. The sample lists approximately 31,000 clones; over 80% were seen once. Comments on this clone: The antigen is not known.

Sequencing used CD4+ T cells sorted from PBMCs after approximately 19-hour stimulation, obtained from a patient who received antiretroviral therapy. The rearrangement links TRBV7-8 to TRBJ1-1; unclear D gene. This TCR was recovered from an adult woman with HIV who was CMV-seropositive. CDR3 amino acids: CASSTREVAFF. In DNA, the CDR3 is TGTGCCAGCAGCACACGAGAGGTAGCTTTCTTT.